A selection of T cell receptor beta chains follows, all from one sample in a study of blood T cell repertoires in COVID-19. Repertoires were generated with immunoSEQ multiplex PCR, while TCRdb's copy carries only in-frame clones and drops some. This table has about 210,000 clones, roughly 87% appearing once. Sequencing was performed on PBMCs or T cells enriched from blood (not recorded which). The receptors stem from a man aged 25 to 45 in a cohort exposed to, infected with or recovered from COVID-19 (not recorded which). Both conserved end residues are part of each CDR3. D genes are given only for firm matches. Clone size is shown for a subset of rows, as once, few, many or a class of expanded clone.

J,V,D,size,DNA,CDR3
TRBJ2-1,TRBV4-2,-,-,TGTGCCAGCAGCCAAGCGCCAGGGGACAATGAGCAGTTCTTC,CASSQAPGDNEQFF
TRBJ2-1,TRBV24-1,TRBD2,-,TGTGCCACCAGTGACCCAGGACTAGCGGGAGATAGAGAGCAGTTCTTC,CATSDPGLAGDREQFF
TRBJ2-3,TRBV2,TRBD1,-,TGTGCCAGCAGCGATGACAGGGGGCTAAGGACAGATACGCAGTATTTT,CASSDDRGLRTDTQYF
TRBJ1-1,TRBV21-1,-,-,TGTGCCAGCAGCAAACAGAACACTGAAGCTTTCTTT,CASSKQNTEAFF
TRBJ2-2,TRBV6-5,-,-,TGTGCCAGCAGTTACTTTCCGGAGCGAAACACCGGGGAGCTGTTTTTT,CASSYFPERNTGELFF
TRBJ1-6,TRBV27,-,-,TGTGCCAGCAGACGTACCGGGACAACGAGCTCCTATAATTCACCCCTCCACTTT,CASRRTGTTSSYNSPLHF
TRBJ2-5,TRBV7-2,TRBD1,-,TGTGCCAGCAGCACCCCGACAGGGCCCGAGACCCAGTACTTC,CASSTPTGPETQYF
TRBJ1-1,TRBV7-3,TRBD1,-,TGTGCCAGCAGCTTGATGGCAGGGGGAAACACTGAAGCTTTCTTT,CASSLMAGGNTEAFF
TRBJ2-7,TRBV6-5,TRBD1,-,TGTGCCAGCAGCGATCCCGGGACAGGTCACTACGAGCAGTACTTC,CASSDPGTGHYEQYF
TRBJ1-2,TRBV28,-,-,TGTGCCAGCAGTACAGAACAGACCCTTTATGGCTACACCTTC,CASSTEQTLYGYTF
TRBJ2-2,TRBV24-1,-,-,TGTGCCACCAGTACTGCAAACACCGGGGAGCTGTTTTTT,CATSTANTGELFF
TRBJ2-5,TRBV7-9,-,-,TGTGCCAGCAGCTTAGCGGAGGGCACAGGCCAAGAGACCCAGTACTTC,CASSLAEGTGQETQYF
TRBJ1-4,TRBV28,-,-,TGTGCCAGCAGCACGTCAGGGGACGGGGCGACTAATGAAAAACTGTTTTTT,CASSTSGDGATNEKLFF
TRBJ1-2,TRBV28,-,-,TGTGCCAGCAGTTTGGCACAAACAGGGTGGCTCGCTGGCTACACCTTC,CASSLAQTGWLAGYTF
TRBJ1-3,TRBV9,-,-,TGTGCCAGCAGCGTAGCAGGGAGGAACACCATATATTTT,CASSVAGRNTIYF
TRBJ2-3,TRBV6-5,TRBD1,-,TGTGCCAGCCGGGACAGAACTAGCACAGATACGCAGTATTTT,CASRDRTSTDTQYF
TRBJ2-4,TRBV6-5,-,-,TGTGCCAGCAGTTACCGGGGTACCAAAAACATTCAGTACTTC,CASSYRGTKNIQYF
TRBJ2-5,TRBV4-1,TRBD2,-,TGCGCCAGCAGCGCCGGACTAGCGGGAGCAGAGACCCAGTACTTC,CASSAGLAGAETQYF
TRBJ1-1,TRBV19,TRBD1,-,TGTGCCAGTAGTATATCGGGGACAGGGTACCCTGAAGCTTTCTTT,CASSISGTGYPEAFF
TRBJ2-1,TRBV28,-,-,TGTGCCAGCATCGGTGTACTAGCCTACAATGAGCAGTTCTTC,CASIGVLAYNEQFF
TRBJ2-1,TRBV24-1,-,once,TGTGCCACCACCGGGCGGGGCTCAACATACAATGAGCAGTTCTTC,CATTGRGSTYNEQFF
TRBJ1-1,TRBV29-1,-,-,TGCAGCGTTGGATTGGGCAGAGTGAACACTGAAGCTTTCTTT,CSVGLGRVNTEAFF
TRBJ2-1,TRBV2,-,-,TGTGCCAGCAGTGAAGAGGGGAAGCAGTTCTTC,CASSEEGKQFF
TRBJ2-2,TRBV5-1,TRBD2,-,TGCGCCAGCAGCTGGGGCGGGACTAGCGCAAACACCGGGGAGCTGTTTTTT,CASSWGGTSANTGELFF
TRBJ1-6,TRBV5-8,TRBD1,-,TGTGCCAGCAGCTACGGACAGGGAGGGTTTCTTAATTCACCCCTCCACTTT,CASSYGQGGFLNSPLHF
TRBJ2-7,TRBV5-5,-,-,TGTGCCAGCAGCCACCACCGAGGGAATCCCTACGAGCAGTACTTC,CASSHHRGNPYEQYF
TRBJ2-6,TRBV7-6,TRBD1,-,TGTGCCAGCAGCCTCTTTACCGGGACAGGGCCATCTGGGGCCAACGTCCTGACTTTC,CASSLFTGTGPSGANVLTF
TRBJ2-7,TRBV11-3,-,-,TGTGCCAGCTCCCGCTATGCCTCCTACGAGCAGTACTTC,CASSRYASYEQYF
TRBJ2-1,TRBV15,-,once,TGTGCCACCAGCAGAGATCGGGGAGAGGAGCAGTTCTTC,CATSRDRGEEQFF
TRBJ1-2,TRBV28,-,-,TGTGCCAGCAGTTCCATCGTGATAGCATACTATGGCTACACCTTC,CASSSIVIAYYGYTF
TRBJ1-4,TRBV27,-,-,TGTGCCAGCAGTTTATACAGGAGTGAAAAACTGTTTTTT,CASSLYRSEKLFF
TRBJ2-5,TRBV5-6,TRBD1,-,TGTGCCAGCAGCGTCGACAGGGGCCTGGGCCGAATAGAGACCCAGTACTTC,CASSVDRGLGRIETQYF
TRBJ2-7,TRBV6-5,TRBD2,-,TGTGCCAGCAGTATAGCGGGAGCCTCCTACGAGCAGTACTTC,CASSIAGASYEQYF
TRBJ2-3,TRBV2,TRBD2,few,TGTGCCAGCAGTGAAAGAAGTAGCGGGAGCACAGATACGCAGTATTTT,CASSERSSGSTDTQYF
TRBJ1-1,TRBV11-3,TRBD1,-,TGTGCCAGCAGCCGAGACAGGGACACTGAAGCTTTCTTT,CASSRDRDTEAFF
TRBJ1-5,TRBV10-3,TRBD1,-,TGTGCCATCAGTGATGGACAGGGGAAGAGTCAGCCCCAGCATTTT,CAISDGQGKSQPQHF
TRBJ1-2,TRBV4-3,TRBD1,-,TGCGCCAGCAGCCCCAAGGACAGGGGGCATTATGGCTACACCTTC,CASSPKDRGHYGYTF
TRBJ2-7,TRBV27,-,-,TGTGCCAGCAGTTTTGAGGCTTACCACGAGCAGTACTTC,CASSFEAYHEQYF
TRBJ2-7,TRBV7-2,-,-,TGTGCCAGCAGCGAACCAAACGCGGGGCACGAGCAGTACTTC,CASSEPNAGHEQYF
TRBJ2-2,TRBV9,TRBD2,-,TGTGCCAGCAGCGTAGGGGCTAGCGGCTTCACCGGGGAGCTGTTTTTT,CASSVGASGFTGELFF
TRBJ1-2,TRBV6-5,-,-,TGTGCCAGCAGTTACGGACTCACCAGGAACTATGGCTACACCTTC,CASSYGLTRNYGYTF
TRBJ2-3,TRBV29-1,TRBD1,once,TGCAGCGCTACCGGGACAGGGGATTTAGGGACAGATACGCAGTATTTT,CSATGTGDLGTDTQYF
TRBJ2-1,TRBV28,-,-,TGTGCCAGCAGTTTTAGCATTGGTGAGCAGTTCTTC,CASSFSIGEQFF
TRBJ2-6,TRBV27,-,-,TGTGCCAGCAGACTCGACAGAACTGGGGCCAACGTCCTGACTTTC,CASRLDRTGANVLTF
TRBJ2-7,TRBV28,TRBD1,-,TGTGCCAGCAGTCTAGGACAGGGGCGCGAGCAGTACTTC,CASSLGQGREQYF
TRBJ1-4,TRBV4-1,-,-,TGCGCCAGCAGCCAAGATTCACCCTACACTAATGAAAAACTGTTTTTT,CASSQDSPYTNEKLFF